This T cell receptor (beta chain) was observed in a study of cytomegalovirus exposure and HLA in healthy donors. Study findings and constraints: In all likelihood, a cluster of highly shared sequence variants was a sequencing artifact. The study labeled approximately 150 TCR beta chains cytomegalovirus-associated.

PCR primers comprised 60 Vbeta and 13 Jbeta primers. This table comes from immunoSEQ multiplex PCR, and its TCRdb copy is limited to in-frame clones, with some not included. This table has about 100,000 clones, 77% appearing once. Germline CDR1 MNHNS, CDR2 SASEGT. V shed 6 bases and J 5 bases; nucleotides not matched to a gene: 10. This CDR3 spans 15 amino acids. This clone has a handful of counts. Antigen specificity is unknown. This sequence originates from a male donor in good health and CMV-seronegative. The V gene is TRBV6-1, the J gene TRBJ2-1; TRBD1 matches 7 bases. The source material was PBMCs. In DNA form, the CDR3 reads TGTGCCAGCAGAAGACAGGGTCTAAAGAACAATGAGCAGTTCTTC. As protein: CASRRQGLKNNEQFF.